This TCR beta chain was captured in a study of T cells in women clearing cervical HPV infection. A word on this clone: Its antigen is not known. Read sequence stops 3 residues before the CDR3 end, and the germline J gene provides the missing end.

Only in-frame clones appear in the TCRdb table, and some are missing; sequencing was by immunoSEQ multiplex PCR. The sample holds tens of thousands of clones. The CDR3 is 13 residues long. V lost 7 bases, J lost 6 bases, and 5 bases stayed unmatched. CDR1 SGDLS and CDR2 YYNGEE come from the germline V gene. Dot-blot hybridization genotyped cervical HPV amplified with MY09/MY11 PCR. Broader study findings: TRBV6-7 abundance was lower in cases than controls (approximately 0.1% versus 0.17%).

V is TRBV9 and J is TRBJ2-1; 9 positions match TRBD1. Input material: blood buffy coat. This TCR was sampled from a woman aged 18 to 75 with a cervical HPV16 infection that either progressed to CIN3+ or cleared (not recorded which). The CDR3 sequence: CASGGTGRNEQFF. The CDR3 DNA, read in part, is TGTGCCAGCGGCGGGACAGGGCGCAATGAG.